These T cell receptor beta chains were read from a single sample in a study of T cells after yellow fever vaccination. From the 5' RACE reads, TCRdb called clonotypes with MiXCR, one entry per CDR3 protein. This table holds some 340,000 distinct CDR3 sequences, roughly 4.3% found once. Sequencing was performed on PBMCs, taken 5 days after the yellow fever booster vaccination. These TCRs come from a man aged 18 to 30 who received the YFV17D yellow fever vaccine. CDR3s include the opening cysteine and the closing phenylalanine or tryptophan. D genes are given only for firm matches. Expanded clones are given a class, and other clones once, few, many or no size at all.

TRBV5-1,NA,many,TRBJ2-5,CASSLEGPETQYF,TGCGCCAGCAGCTTGGAGGGGCCAGAGACCCAGTACTTC
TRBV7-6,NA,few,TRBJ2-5,CASSLAGSQETQYF,TGTGCCAGCAGCTTAGCTGGTAGCCAAGAGACCCAGTACTTC
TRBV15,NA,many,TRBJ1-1,CATSRGGTGNTEAFF,TGTGCCACCAGCAGAGGCGGGACGGGGAACACTGAAGCTTTCTTT
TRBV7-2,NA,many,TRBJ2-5,CASILSGGRPETQYF,TGTGCCAGCATCCTCTCCGGGGGGCGGCCAGAGACCCAGTACTTC
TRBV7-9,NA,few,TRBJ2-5,CASSLEGYPQETQYF,TGTGCCAGCAGCTTAGAGGGGTACCCCCAAGAGACCCAGTACTTC
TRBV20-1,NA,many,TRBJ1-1,CSARAPGSGTEAFF,TGCAGTGCTAGAGCCCCCGGGAGTGGCACTGAAGCTTTCTTT
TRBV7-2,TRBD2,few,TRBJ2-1,CASSTTGTRGGDYNEQFF,TGTGCCAGCAGCACGACCGGGACTAGAGGGGGAGATTACAATGAGCAGTTCTTC
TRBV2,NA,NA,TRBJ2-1,CASSEDGYNEQFF,TGTGCCAGCAGTGAAGATGGGTACAATGAGCAGTTCTTC
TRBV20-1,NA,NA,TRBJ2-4,CSAREALAKNIQYF,TGCAGTGCTAGAGAGGCCTTAGCCAAAAACATTCAGTACTTC
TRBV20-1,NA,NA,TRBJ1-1,CSARDPTLNTEAFF,TGCAGTGCTAGAGATCCCACCTTGAACACTGAAGCTTTCTTT
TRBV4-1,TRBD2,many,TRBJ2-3,CASRPGTRDYLSTDTQYF,TGCGCCAGCAGGCCCGGGACGCGGGACTACCTGAGCACAGATACGCAGTATTTT
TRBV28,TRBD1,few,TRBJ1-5,CASSFRRDRVHQPQHF,TGTGCCAGCAGTTTCCGCCGGGACAGGGTGCACCAGCCCCAGCATTTT
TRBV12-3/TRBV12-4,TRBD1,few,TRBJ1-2,CASRGTDYGYTF,TGTGCCAGCAGGGGGACAGACTATGGCTACACCTTC
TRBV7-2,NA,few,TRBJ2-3,CASSPQGHRADTQYF,TGTGCCAGCAGCCCCCAGGGACATCGGGCAGATACGCAGTATTTT
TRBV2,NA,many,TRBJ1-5,CASTGSISNQPQHF,TGTGCCAGCACGGGAAGCATTAGCAATCAGCCCCAGCATTTT
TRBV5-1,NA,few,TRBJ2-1,CASSSRSGSSYNEQFF,TGCGCCAGCAGCTCCAGATCAGGGAGCTCCTACAATGAGCAGTTCTTC
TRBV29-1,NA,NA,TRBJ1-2,CSVASQGFSYGYTF,TGCAGCGTTGCGTCCCAGGGCTTCTCCTATGGCTACACCTTC
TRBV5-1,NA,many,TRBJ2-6,CASSLDSVLGANVLTF,TGCGCCAGCAGCTTGGATTCGGTGCTGGGGGCCAACGTCCTGACTTTC
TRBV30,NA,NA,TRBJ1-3,CAWARTVSGNTIYF,TGTGCCTGGGCCCGGACAGTCTCTGGAAACACCATATATTTT
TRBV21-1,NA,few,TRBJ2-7,CASSKGGDHQYF,TGTGCCAGCAGCAAAGGAGGGGATCACCAGTACTTC
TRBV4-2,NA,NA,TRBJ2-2,CASSLEGETGELFF,TGTGCCAGCAGCCTCGAGGGGGAGACCGGGGAGCTGTTTTTT